Following are 10 T cell receptor beta chains from one sample sequenced in a study of CD8 T cells in Susac syndrome. With random hexamers, reverse transcription was performed on roughly 0.5 to 1 ug of RNA. TCRdb redid the calling of the immunoSEQ multiplex PCR reads with MiXCR, one entry per CDR3 protein. This sample has around 200,000 distinct CDR3 sequences, with approximately 94% found just once. The sequenced sample consisted of CD4+ T cells from PBMCs. Every receptor here comes from a human donor with multiple sclerosis.

In DNA form, the CDR3 reads TGTGCCAGCAGCTCCATCGACCGGGGGCCGCAGCCCTACGAGCAGTACTTC. This translates into CASSSIDRGPQPYEQYF. The V and J genes are TRBV7-9 and TRBJ2-7, with D perhaps matching TRBD1 or TRBD2 (6 bases each). V was cut by 4 bases and J by 2 bases, with 21 bases left in between. The CDR3 spans 17 residues. Per the germline V gene, CDR1 is SEHNR and CDR2 is FQNEAQ (reference sequence).

The chain couples TRBV20-1 to TRBJ2-7; 9 bases align to TRBD2. Germline trimming cut 7 bases from V and 3 bases from J; bases unmatched to any gene: 4. This CDR3 comprises 12 residues. CDR1 and CDR2 (germline): DFQATT, SNEGSKA (reference sequence). The CDR3 DNA is TGCAGTGTCCCGACTAGCGGCTACGAGCAGTACTTC. Encoded protein: CSVPTSGYEQYF.

The chain couples TRBV19 to TRBJ2-1; 8 nucleotides line up with TRBD1. The CDR3 contains 12 residues. Trimming at V came to 4 bases and at J to 10 bases, leaving 3 bases not matched to a gene. In germline, CDR1 is LNHDA, CDR2 SQIVND (reference sequence). CDR3 protein: CASSNRDREQFF. The DNA of the CDR3 is TGTGCCAGTAGTAACCGGGACAGGGAGCAGTTCTTC. Full variable domain (remainder filled in from reference TRBV19 and TRBJ2-1): DGGITQSPKYLFRKEGQNVTLSCEQNLNHDAMYWYRQDPGQGLRLIYYSQIVNDFQKGDIAEGYSVSREKKESFPLTVTSAQKNPTAFYLCASSNRDREQFFGPGTRLTVL.

This clonotype was recorded once. The J gene is TRBJ2-6, the V gene TRBV20-1; no definite D call. Germline values: CDR1 DFQATT, CDR2 SNEGSKA (reference sequence). Trimming took off 2 bases at V and 4 bases at J, with 9 bases between the two ends. CDR3 length: 14 amino acids. Here the CDR3 reads CSARSQAGANVLTF. The CDR3 nucleotides read TGCAGTGCTAGATCCCAGGCCGGGGCCAACGTCCTGACTTTC.

The gene calls are TRBV20-1 and TRBJ1-1; maybe TRBD1 (5 bases). V was cut by 3 bases and J by 4 bases, with 18 bases left in between. The CDR3 length is 15 residues. Germline-derived CDR1 and CDR2 are DFQATT and SNEGSKA (reference sequence). As DNA, the CDR3 is TGCAGTGCTAGCCAAGGGGCAGGGTTTGGCACTGAAGCTTTCTTT. Translation: CSASQGAGFGTEAFF.

This rearrangement joins TRBV29-1 to TRBJ1-1, with D possibly being TRBD1 (5 bases). CDR1 and CDR2 (germline): SQVTM, ANQGSEA. The ends were cut back, 4 bases at V and 5 bases at J, with 11 bases in the middle. The CDR3 spans 12 residues. DNA of the CDR3: TGCAGCGTTGCGAGGGGAGAGACTGAAGCTTTCTTT. Translating gives CSVARGETEAFF.

The V gene is TRBV5-6, the J gene TRBJ2-1; TRBD2 matches 8 bases. CDR3 length: 15 residues. Germline CDR1 and CDR2: SGHDT and YYEEEE. V lost 4 bases, J lost 2 bases, and 5 bases stayed unmatched. The CDR3 DNA is TGTGCCAGCAGCCGCAGCGGGGGAACCTACAATGAGCAGTTCTTC. Protein sequence: CASSRSGGTYNEQFF.

This chain links TRBV18 with TRBJ1-1, with unresolved D. Trimming removed 3 bases at V and 5 bases at J, with 10 bases between. Germline assignment: CDR1 KGHSH and CDR2 LQKENI. This CDR3 comprises 13 residues. The CDR3 coding sequence is TGTGCCAGCTCACCGTCGGTGGGGACTGAAGCTTTCTTT. Translating gives CASSPSVGTEAFF. Full variable domain (missing parts from reference TRBV18 and TRBJ1-1): NAGVMQNPRHLVRRRGQEARLRCSPMKGHSHVYWYRQLPEEGLKFMVYLQKENIIDESGMPKERFSAEFPKEGPSILRIQQVVRGDSAAYFCASSPSVGTEAFFGQGTRLTVV.

The chain couples TRBV20-1 to TRBJ2-7; tentatively, D is TRBD2 (6 bases). The CDR3 totals 15 residues. Germline-derived CDR1 and CDR2 are DFQATT and SNEGSKA (reference sequence). The V end was cut by 5 bases, the J end by 3 bases, with 20 bases between. In nucleotides, the CDR3 is TGCAGTGCTGATTCCCCAGCGGGCCCCCTCTACGAGCAGTACTTC. Amino acids: CSADSPAGPLYEQYF.

The chain links TRBV20-1 to TRBJ2-4; D remains ambiguous. Trimming left V 6 bases short and J 0 bases short, with 9 bases between. CDR1 is DFQATT, CDR2 SNEGSKA, per germline (reference sequence). The CDR3 spans 13 residues. Here the CDR3 DNA reads TGCAGTGCCAGAACCGTAGCCAAAAACATTCAGTACTTC. It translates to CSARTVAKNIQYF.